This T cell receptor beta chain was captured by sequencing in a study of blood T cell repertoires in COVID-19. The wider study: Whether acute or convalescent, the COVID-19 samples came from the United States, Italy and Spain. PBMCs, B-cell-depleted T cells, or T cells provided the cDNA or gDNA that made up the material.

This CDR3 comprises 8 residues. Trimming stripped 11 bases from V and 7 bases from J, with 5 bases between. Germline CDR1 is SGHTA and CDR2 is FQGTGA. Original processing notes: The assay estimated nucleated cells by amplifying reference gene primers. Repertoires were generated with immunoSEQ multiplex PCR, while TCRdb's copy carries only in-frame clones and drops some. V, J and clone size are those of that table, while D and trimming were read from the DNA. This sample yields nearly 80,000 clones, of which 75% to 95% are seen a single time; 0.77% belongs to the top ten. The clonotype was recovered from a woman older than 75 with acute or convalescent COVID-19. Sequences were obtained from peripheral blood. The V and J genes are TRBV7-3 and TRBJ1-2, with D unresolved. In DNA, the CDR3 is TGTGCCCCGTTTGGCTACACCTTC. Amino acid sequence: CAPFGYTF. The full variable domain, in which reference TRBV7-3 and TRBJ1-2 provide the parts outside the CDR3, is GAGVSQTPSNKVTEKGKYVELRCDPISGHTALYWYRQSLGQGPEFLIYFQGTGAADDSGLPNDRFFAVRPEGSVSTLKIQRTERGDSAVYLCAPFGYTFGSGTRLTVV.